This T cell receptor (beta chain) was captured by sequencing in a study of blood T cell repertoires in COVID-19. Study details: Sample material is recorded as cDNA or gDNA derived from T cells, B-cell-depleted T cells, or PBMCs.

Sequencing used immunoSEQ multiplex PCR; TCRdb keeps in-frame clones, though not all of them. The data show some 200,000 clones, with less than 90% seen just once and more than 14% held by the top ten. The CDR3 length is 15 residues. Germline values: CDR1 LNHDA, CDR2 SQIVND (reference sequence). Germline trimming cut 5 bases from V and 5 bases from J; bases unmatched to any gene: 6. This clone occurred a few times. This chain connects TRBV19 to TRBJ2-2; 9 nucleotides agree with TRBD1. Sequencing was performed on peripheral blood. This receptor was taken from a woman aged 70-85 years with COVID-19, enrolled during active disease. CDR3 sequence reads: CASSPGDRATGELFF. Here the CDR3 DNA reads TGTGCCAGTAGTCCTGGGGACAGGGCGACCGGGGAGCTGTTTTTT.